These 20 T cell receptor beta chains came from one sample sequenced in a study of T cell clonality in common variable immunodeficiency. Study conclusions and caveats: Reportedly, TCR beta sequences from common variable immunodeficiency showed fewer deletions and N-nucleotide insertions.

These TCRs' antigens remain unknown. TCRdb's table, derived via immunoSEQ multiplex PCR, lists solely in-frame clones and lacks some. The sample is made up of 15,000 to 20,000 clones, none counted only once. Sequenced sample: peripheral blood mononuclear cells. The receptors come from a human donor with common variable immunodeficiency.

This clone has a handful of counts. The CDR3 end is not reached by the read, which stops 3 residues before it; the germline J gene fills it in. This chain joins TRBV19 and TRBJ1-2, with D possibly TRBD1 on 5 matching bases. From germline, CDR1 is LNHDA and CDR2 SQIVND (reference sequence). The CDR3 covers 14 residues. V was pared by 4 bases and J by 4 bases, with 13 bases between. CDR3 region: CASSREQEFYGYTF. The CDR3 DNA, read in part, is TGTGCCAGTAGTAGGGAACAGGAGTTCTATGGC.

The table lists this clone with many counts. The CDR3 end is not reached by the read, which stops 3 residues before it; the germline J gene fills it in. The rearrangement links TRBV9 to TRBJ2-2; D uncertain. V lost 0 bases and J lost 6, with 18 bases in between. This CDR3 is built from 17 residues. Germline CDR1 reads SGDLS; CDR2 reads YYNGEE. The CDR3 is CASSVGLANGYSGELFF. The DNA read from the CDR3 is TGTGCCAGCAGCGTAGGGTTGGCAAACGGGTACTCCGGGGAG.

Comments on this clone: The CDR3 is cut off 3 residues early in the read; its end comes from the germline J gene. This chain connects TRBV2 to TRBJ2-2; D is unclear. The V and J ends lost 4 bases and 7 bases respectively, with 7 bases between them. Germline V gene sequence: CDR1 SNHLY, CDR2 FYNNEI. This CDR3 comprises 12 residues. CDR3 DNA, as far as it was read: TGTGCCAGCAGTGGTCTTATCGGGGAG. It translates to CASSGLIGE. The whole CDR3 reads CASSGLIGELFF. Full variable domain (rest looked up from reference TRBV2 and TRBJ2-2): EPEVTQTPSHQVTQMGQEVILRCVPISNHLYFYWYRQILGQKVEFLVSFYNNEISEKSEIFDDQFSVERPDGSNFTLKIRSTKLEDSAMYFCASSGLIGELFFGEGSRLTVL.

This clone was counted between two and nine times. The CDR3 goes on 3 residues after the read ends, and that part is filled in from the germline J gene. This sequence joins TRBV6-2 or TRBV6-3 and TRBJ2-1; weak D call: TRBD2 (6 bases). CDR1 is MNHEY and CDR2 is SVGEGT in the germline V gene. The CDR3 totals 15 residues. With 3 bases removed from V and 7 bases from J, the gap between germline ends came to 16 bases. CDR3 DNA, as far as it was read: TGTGCCAGCAGTTATGCCGGGACTGGTCGGAATGAG. It is translated as CASSYAGTGRNE. The whole CDR3 protein reads CASSYAGTGRNEQFF.

A few counts support this clone. The sequence runs out 3 residues before the end of the CDR3; the remainder is reconstructed from the germline J gene. This chain links TRBV7-9 with TRBJ2-1; the match to TRBD1 covers 8 bases. The V gene's germline CDR1 is SEHNR and CDR2 FQNEAQ (reference sequence). The CDR3 consists of 15 residues. J was trimmed by 4 bases and V by 2 bases; bases with no gene match: 4. CDR3 DNA, as far as it was read: TGTGCCAGCAGCTTAACGGGACAGGTATACAATGAG. Amino acid sequence: CASSLTGQVYNE. The entire CDR3 sequence reads CASSLTGQVYNEQFF.

The table lists this clone with many counts. The DNA ends 3 residues before the CDR3 does, and the rest of the CDR3 is filled in from the germline J gene. The chain combines TRBV4-1 with TRBJ2-3, with 13 positions matching TRBD2. CDR3 length equals 17 residues. The V gene's germline CDR1 is MGHRA and CDR2 YSYEKL. The junction had 5 bases not matched to a gene; V was cut back by 0 bases and J by 5 bases. The part of the CDR3 DNA that was read is TGCGCCAGCAGCCAAGACCGGACTAGCGGGAGTCAAGATACG. Its translation: CASSQDRTSGSQDT. The complete CDR3 protein is CASSQDRTSGSQDTQYF.

This clone showed up many times. The CDR3 is cut off 3 residues early in the read; its end comes from the germline J gene. V gene TRBV6-2 or TRBV6-3 combines with J gene TRBJ1-3, with no clear D. Germline CDR1 is MNHEY and CDR2 is SVGEGT. CDR3 length: 13 amino acids. V was pared by 3 bases and J by 7 bases, with 10 bases between. This CDR3 reads CASSYKRGNTIYF. The part of the CDR3 DNA that was read is TGTGCCAGCAGTTATAAGAGAGGGAACACC.

This clone has at least ten counts. The read is 3 residues too short to cover the CDR3 end, so that end is filled in from the germline J gene. V gene TRBV20-1 combines with J gene TRBJ2-3, with 9 bases fitting TRBD1. V was pared by 5 bases and J by 4 bases, with 7 bases of the junction left unmatched. CDR3 size: 14 residues. Germline V CDR1 and CDR2: DFQATT, SNEGSKA (reference sequence). Here the CDR3 reads CSARPGQGSDTQYF. CDR3 bases read: TGCAGTGCTCGACCGGGACAGGGATCAGATACG.

Regarding this clone: The read ends 3 residues shy of where the CDR3 ends; the end is completed using the germline J gene. The V and J genes are TRBV2 and TRBJ2-5, with TRBD2 as a possible D gene (5 bases). The length of the CDR3 is 12 residues. Trimming left V 5 bases short and J 4 bases short, with 8 bases between. The germline gives CDR1 SNHLY, CDR2 FYNNEI. CDR3: CASSRTGETQYF. CDR3 DNA (partial): TGTGCCAGCAGTCGGACTGGAGAGACC. Complete variable domain (other parts from reference TRBV2 and TRBJ2-5): EPEVTQTPSHQVTQMGQEVILRCVPISNHLYFYWYRQILGQKVEFLVSFYNNEISEKSEIFDDQFSVERPDGSNFTLKIRSTKLEDSAMYFCASSRTGETQYFGPGTRLLVL.

This clone was detected a few times. Coverage ceases 3 residues before the CDR3 finishes, and the germline J gene fills in the end. The chain has TRBV18 and TRBJ1-1, with a tentative D call TRBD1 (5 bases). Germline assignment: CDR1 KGHSH and CDR2 LQKENI. Trimming pared 1 base from V and 0 bases from J, leaving 12 bases between. CDR3 length: 16 residues. The CDR3 is CASSPRGGDMNTEAFF. The CDR3 DNA, read in part, is TGTGCCAGCTCACCACGGGGAGGGGATATGAACACTGAA.

Only a few counts were recorded for this clone. The DNA ends 3 residues before the CDR3 does, and the rest of the CDR3 is filled in from the germline J gene. The rearrangement uses TRBV11-3 and TRBJ2-7, with 7 bases matching TRBD1. The CDR3 has 14 amino acids. The ends lost 5 bases at V and 5 bases at J; junction bases unmatched: 9. The germline V gene has CDR1 SGHNT and CDR2 YENEEA. This CDR3 reads CASSPPDRAHEQYF. The CDR3 DNA, read in part, is TGTGCCAGCAGCCCTCCTGACAGGGCCCACGAG.

This clone is labeled as medium-sized. Sequencing ends 3 residues short of the CDR3 end; the germline J gene provides the rest. The gene calls are TRBV30 and TRBJ2-5, with 8 positions matching TRBD2. The CDR3 consists of 15 residues. J gave up 4 bases and V 5 bases, and 12 bases lay outside the gene matches. Germline assignment: CDR1 GTSNPN and CDR2 SVGIG (reference sequence). CDR3 sequence: CAWAGGDISRETQYF. The part of the CDR3 DNA that was read is TGTGCCTGGGCCGGGGGGGACATCTCGAGAGAGACC.

This clone was counted at least ten times. With the read ending 3 residues before the CDR3 end, the germline J gene is used to fill in that end. V usage is TRBV7-9 and J usage is TRBJ1-2; the D gene is possibly TRBD1 (5 bases). Germline CDR1 and CDR2: SEHNR and FQNEAQ (reference sequence). CDR3 length: 14 amino acids. CDR3 DNA (partial): TGTGCCAGCAGCCTCAGGACACCTAGTCACGGC. This gives the protein CASSLRTPSHG. The entire CDR3 protein is CASSLRTPSHGYTF. The whole variable domain, remainder taken from reference TRBV7-9 and TRBJ1-2, is DTGVSQNPRHKITKRGQNVTFRCDPISEHNRLYWYRQTLGQGPEFLTYFQNEAQLEKSRLLSDRFSAERPKGSFSTLEIQRTEQGDSAMYLCASSLRTPSHGYTFGSGTRLTVV.

This clone was seen many times. The read comes to an end 3 residues before the CDR3 does, leaving the germline J gene to fill in the end. The chain is built from TRBV2 and TRBJ1-4; 9 positions agree with TRBD1. The CDR3 runs to 16 residues. Unmatched junction bases numbered 11, after V lost 5 bases and J lost 7 bases. Per germline, CDR1 SNHLY and CDR2 FYNNEI. The CDR3 protein is CASSSGQGRAGEKLFF. Partial CDR3 DNA: TGTGCCAGCAGTTCCGGACAGGGGCGAGCGGGTGAAAAA.

In its sample, this clone was seen many times. The sequence runs out 3 residues before the end of the CDR3; the remainder is reconstructed from the germline J gene. This rearrangement joins TRBV18 to TRBJ2-2; D not certain. Trimming pared 0 bases from V and 1 base from J, leaving 12 bases between. The length of the CDR3 is 17 residues. The germline V gene has CDR1 KGHSH and CDR2 LQKENI. CDR3 DNA (partial): TGTGCCAGCTCACCACCTCTACTATTGGGGAACACCGGGGAG. Its protein is CASSPPLLLGNTGE. The whole CDR3 sequence is CASSPPLLLGNTGELFF.

This clone was observed a few times. The CDR3 is cut off 3 residues early in the read; its end comes from the germline J gene. The chain couples TRBV30 to TRBJ2-5; 14 bases fit TRBD2. CDR3 length equals 16 residues. CDR1 is GTSNPN, CDR2 SVGIG, per germline (reference sequence). The trim removed 3 bases at V and 4 bases at J, leaving 7 bases unmatched. The sequenced CDR3 bases are TGTGCCTGGAGCCCGGGACTAGCGGGAGTTCGAGAGACC. The encoded protein is CAWSPGLAGVRET. The full CDR3 reads CAWSPGLAGVRETQYF.

Notes on this clone: The read finishes 3 residues shy of the CDR3 end, and the germline J gene is used to complete it. This chain connects TRBV30 to TRBJ1-2; no definite D call. The V gene lost 5 bases and the J gene lost 4 bases, with 11 bases spanning the gap. The germline V gene has CDR1 GTSNPN and CDR2 SVGIG (reference sequence). The CDR3 totals 12 residues. The CDR3 region is CAWGLGGYGYTF. Partial CDR3 DNA: TGTGCCTGGGGGCTTGGAGGCTATGGC.

Many counts were recorded for this clone. The CDR3 end falls 3 residues outside the read, so it is completed with the germline J gene. The chain is built from TRBV29-1 and TRBJ1-2; possible D gene TRBD1, 5 bases. Trimming took off 0 bases at V and 7 bases at J, with 9 bases between the two ends. CDR3 length: 12 residues. In germline, CDR1 is SQVTM, CDR2 ANQGSEA. CDR3 sequence reads: CSVEESGVGYTF. The sequenced CDR3 bases are TGCAGCGTTGAAGAATCGGGGGTTGGC.

At least ten counts were recorded for this clone. The read terminates 3 residues ahead of where the CDR3 ends, so the germline J gene completes it. The chain combines TRBV12-3 or TRBV12-4 with TRBJ2-3, with TRBD2 matching over 8 bases. V was pared by 5 bases and J by 0 bases, with 4 bases of the junction left unmatched. This CDR3 has 15 residues. CDR3 amino acids: CASSPSGYSTDTQYF. CDR3 DNA, as far as it was read: TGTGCCAGCAGTCCTAGCGGGTATAGCACAGATACG.

This clone occurred a few times. The sequence runs out 3 residues before the end of the CDR3; the remainder is reconstructed from the germline J gene. V gene TRBV18 combines with J gene TRBJ2-1; possibly TRBD1 for D (6 bases). The CDR3 spans 14 residues. Between the trimmed V and J ends, which lost 4 bases and 4 bases, there was a span of 11 bases. Per germline, CDR1 KGHSH and CDR2 LQKENI. The CDR3 loop reads CASSQDRNYNEQFF. Incomplete CDR3 DNA: TGTGCCAGCTCACAGGACAGAAATTACAATGAG.